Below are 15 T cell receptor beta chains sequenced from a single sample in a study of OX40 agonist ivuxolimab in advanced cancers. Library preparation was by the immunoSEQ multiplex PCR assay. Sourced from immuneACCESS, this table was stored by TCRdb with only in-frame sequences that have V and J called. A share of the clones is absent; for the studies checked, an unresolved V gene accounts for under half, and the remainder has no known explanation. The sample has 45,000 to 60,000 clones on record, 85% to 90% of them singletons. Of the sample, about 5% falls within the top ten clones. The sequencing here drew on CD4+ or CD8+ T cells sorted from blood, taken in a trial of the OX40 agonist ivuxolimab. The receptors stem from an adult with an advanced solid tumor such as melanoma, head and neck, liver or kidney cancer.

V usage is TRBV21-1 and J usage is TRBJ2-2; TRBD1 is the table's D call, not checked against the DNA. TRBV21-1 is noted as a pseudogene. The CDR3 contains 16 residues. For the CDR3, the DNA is TGTGCCAGCAGGCCCGAGGGGACAGAGAACACCGGGGAGCTGTTTTTT. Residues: CASRPEGTENTGELFF.

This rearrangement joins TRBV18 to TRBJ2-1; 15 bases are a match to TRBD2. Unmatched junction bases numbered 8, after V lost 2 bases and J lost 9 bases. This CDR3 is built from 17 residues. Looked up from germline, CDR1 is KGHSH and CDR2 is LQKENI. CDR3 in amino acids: CASSPRTSGGAWGEQFF. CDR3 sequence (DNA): TGTGCCAGCTCACCAAGGACTAGCGGGGGGGCTTGGGGTGAGCAGTTCTTC.

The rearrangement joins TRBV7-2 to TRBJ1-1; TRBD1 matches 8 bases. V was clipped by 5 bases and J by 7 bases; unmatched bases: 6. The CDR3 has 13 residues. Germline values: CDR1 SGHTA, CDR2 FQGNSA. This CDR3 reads CASSDPGTGEAFF. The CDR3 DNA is TGTGCCAGCAGCGACCCCGGGACAGGTGAAGCTTTCTTT.

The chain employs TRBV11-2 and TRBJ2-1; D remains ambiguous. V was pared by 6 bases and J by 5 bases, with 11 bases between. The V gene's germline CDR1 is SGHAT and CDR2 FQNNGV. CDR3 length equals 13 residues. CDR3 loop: CASSPWFDNEQFF. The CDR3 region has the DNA TGTGCCAGCAGTCCCTGGTTCGACAATGAGCAGTTCTTC.

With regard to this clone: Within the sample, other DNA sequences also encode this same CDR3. Here the CDR3 DNA reads TGTGCCAGCCATAGGGCCAACTCCTACGAGCAGTACTTC. Encoded protein: CASHRANSYEQYF. J is TRBJ2-7 and V is TRBV6-5; D not resolved. The CDR3 totals 13 residues. Per the germline V gene, CDR1 is MNHEY and CDR2 is SVGAGI. Trimming stripped 8 bases from V and 0 bases from J, with 11 bases between.

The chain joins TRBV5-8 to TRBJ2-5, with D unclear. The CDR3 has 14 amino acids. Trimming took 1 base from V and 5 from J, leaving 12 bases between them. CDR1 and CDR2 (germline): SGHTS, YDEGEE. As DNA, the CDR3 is TGTGCCAGCAGCTTGCTCTCCACAGTGGAGACCCAGTACTTC. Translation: CASSLLSTVETQYF.

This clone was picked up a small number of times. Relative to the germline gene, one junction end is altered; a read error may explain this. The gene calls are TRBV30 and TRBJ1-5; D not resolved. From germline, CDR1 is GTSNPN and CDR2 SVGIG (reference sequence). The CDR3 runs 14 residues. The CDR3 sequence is CAWSEGVSNQPQHF. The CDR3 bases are TGTGCCTGGAGTGAGGGAGTCAGCAACCAGCCCCAGCATTTT.

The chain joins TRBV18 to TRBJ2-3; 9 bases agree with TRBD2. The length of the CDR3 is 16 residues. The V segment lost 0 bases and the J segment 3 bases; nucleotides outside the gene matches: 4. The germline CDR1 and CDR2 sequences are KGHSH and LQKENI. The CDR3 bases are TGTGCCAGCTCACCACCCCTTGCGGGAGGGACAGATACGCAGTATTTT. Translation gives CASSPPLAGGTDTQYF.

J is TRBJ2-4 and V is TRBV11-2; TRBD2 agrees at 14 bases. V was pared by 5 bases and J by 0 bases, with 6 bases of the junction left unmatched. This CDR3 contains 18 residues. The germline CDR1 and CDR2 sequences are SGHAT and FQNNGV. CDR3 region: CASSPRLAGGVAKNIQYF. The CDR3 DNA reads TGTGCCAGCAGCCCAAGACTAGCGGGAGGGGTAGCCAAAAACATTCAGTACTTC.

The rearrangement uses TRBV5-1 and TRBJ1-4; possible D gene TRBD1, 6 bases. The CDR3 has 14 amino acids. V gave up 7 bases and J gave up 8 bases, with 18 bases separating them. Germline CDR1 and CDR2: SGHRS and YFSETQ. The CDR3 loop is CASGRAGEGEKLFF. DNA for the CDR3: TGCGCCAGCGGACGGGCAGGGGAAGGAGAAAAACTGTTTTTT.

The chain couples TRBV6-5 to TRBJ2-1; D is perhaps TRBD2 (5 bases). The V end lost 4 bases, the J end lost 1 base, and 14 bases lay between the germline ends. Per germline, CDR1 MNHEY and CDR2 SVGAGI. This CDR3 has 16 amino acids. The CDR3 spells CASSSLARGSYNEQFF. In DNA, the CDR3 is TGTGCCAGCAGTTCTCTAGCCCGGGGTTCCTACAATGAGCAGTTCTTC.

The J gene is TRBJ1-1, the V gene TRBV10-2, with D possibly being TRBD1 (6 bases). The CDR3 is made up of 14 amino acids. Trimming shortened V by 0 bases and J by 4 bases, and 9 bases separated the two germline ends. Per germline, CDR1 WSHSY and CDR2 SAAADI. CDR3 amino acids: CASSESRGGTEAFF. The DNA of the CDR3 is TGCGCCAGCAGTGAGTCACGAGGGGGCACTGAAGCTTTCTTT.

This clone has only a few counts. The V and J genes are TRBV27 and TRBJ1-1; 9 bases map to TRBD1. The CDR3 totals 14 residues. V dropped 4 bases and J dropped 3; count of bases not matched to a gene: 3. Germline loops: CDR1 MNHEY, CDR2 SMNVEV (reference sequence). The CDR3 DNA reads TGTGCCAGCAGTTCACAGGGGGCGGACACTGAAGCTTTCTTT. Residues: CASSSQGADTEAFF.

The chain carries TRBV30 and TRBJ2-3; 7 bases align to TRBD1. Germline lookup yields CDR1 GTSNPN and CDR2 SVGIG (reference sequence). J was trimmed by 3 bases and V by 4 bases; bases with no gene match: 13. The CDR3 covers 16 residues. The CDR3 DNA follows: TGTGCCTGGACCCCTGATTGGTCAGGGGGAACAGATACGCAGTATTTT. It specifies CAWTPDWSGGTDTQYF.

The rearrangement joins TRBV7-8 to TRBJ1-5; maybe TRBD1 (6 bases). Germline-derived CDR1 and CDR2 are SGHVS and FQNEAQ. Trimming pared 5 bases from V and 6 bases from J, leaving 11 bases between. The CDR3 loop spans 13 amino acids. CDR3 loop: CASSIQGIQPQHF. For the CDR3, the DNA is TGTGCCAGCAGCATCCAGGGGATTCAGCCCCAGCATTTT.